This TCR beta chain was recovered during a study of cytomegalovirus exposure and HLA in healthy donors. Study conclusions and caveats: The study labeled 170 or so TCR beta chains cytomegalovirus-associated.

From the roughly 110-subject validation cohort, which was separate from the approximately 700-subject first cohort, the donors were drawn. About this clone: Its matching antigen is unknown.

The repertoire was sequenced with immunoSEQ multiplex PCR; TCRdb's copy has only in-frame clones and lacks some. The sample has roughly 73,000 clones, around 96% seen once; the top ten hold less than 3.5%. Trimming removed 2 bases from V and 4 bases from J, with 9 bases in between. CDR1 is MNHNY, CDR2 SVGAGI, per germline (reference sequence). The CDR3 is made up of 13 amino acids. The TCR sequence derives from a man aged 18 to 35 in good health and CMV-seronegative. The chain combines TRBV6-6 with TRBJ2-7; D may be TRBD2 (6 bases). Sequencing was performed on PBMCs. The DNA of the CDR3 is TGTGCCAGCAGTTACGGAGGGAAATACGAGCAGTACTTC. Protein: CASSYGGKYEQYF.